One and the same sample provided the 12 T cell receptor beta chains below, sequenced in a study of T cells in Graves' hyperthyroidism and ophthalmopathy. Template material for amplifying TCR beta CDR3 regions consisted of RNA transcripts. First-round RT-PCR of the TCR CDR3 relied on the HTBI primer set. TCRdb re-derived calls from the multiplex PCR reads in MiXCR, one entry per CDR3 protein. Altogether about 840,000 distinct CDR3 sequences are present, 35% to 40% being singletons, with the ten largest covering around 9.3%. Sequencing was done on a sample of blood. Receptors were obtained from a man younger than 35 with Graves' hyperthyroidism.

This clonotype has ten or more counts. The gene calls are TRBV2 and TRBJ2-5, with D tentatively TRBD1 (5 bases). The V gene's germline CDR1 is SNHLY and CDR2 FYNNEI. The germline V and J ends were trimmed by 3 bases and 5 bases, with 13 bases remaining between them. This CDR3 has 14 residues. The CDR3 DNA is TGTGCCAGCAGTGAGTTCGACAGTTGGGAGACCCAGTACTTC. Translating gives CASSEFDSWETQYF.

This chain connects TRBV12-3 or TRBV12-4 to TRBJ2-2; possibly TRBD1 for D (5 bases). The CDR3 is 12 amino acids. V lost 10 bases and J lost 10, with 16 bases in between. The CDR3 DNA is TGTGCCACCATAAGGGGTCGTACGGAGCTGTTTTTT. It translates to CATIRGRTELFF.

This clonotype was seen only a few times. Compared with germline, one end of the junction differs, possibly owing to a read error. The chain is built from TRBV6-1 and TRBJ1-1; 7 nucleotides agree with TRBD1. The CDR3 sequence is 14 residues long. CDR1 MNHNS and CDR2 SASEGT come from the germline V gene. CDR3 amino acids: CASSEAVGTVSVSF. In nucleotides, the CDR3 is TGTGCCAGCAGTGAAGCCGTCGGGACAGTCAGCGTGTCCTTT.

In this sample, this clonotype turned up a few times. The chain uses TRBV20-1 and TRBJ1-1, with D possibly matching TRBD1 (6 bases). Germline CDR1 reads DFQATT; CDR2 reads SNEGSKA (reference sequence). The CDR3 has 14 amino acids. Between the trimmed V and J ends, which lost 5 bases and 1 base, there was a span of 14 bases. The CDR3 loop reads CSAVRGGPNTEAFF. In DNA form, the CDR3 reads TGCAGTGCTGTCAGGGGCGGCCCGAACACTGAAGCTTTCTTT.

This chain links TRBV4-3 with TRBJ2-2; TRBD1 matches 7 bases. Germline assignment: CDR1 LGHNA and CDR2 YSLEER. This CDR3 comprises 16 residues. The junction had 8 bases not matched to a gene; V was cut back by 0 bases and J by 7 bases. In DNA form, the CDR3 reads TGCGCCAGCAGCCAAGAAGTAGGGACAGCCATCGGGGAGCTGTTTTTT. Translated: CASSQEVGTAIGELFF.

This chain uses TRBV14 with TRBJ2-3; D is unresolved. The CDR3 contains 13 residues. Trimming removed 1 base at V and 5 bases at J, with 7 bases between. Looked up from germline, CDR1 is SGHDN and CDR2 is FVKESK. The CDR3 sequence is CASSQGTLDTQYF. CDR3 DNA sequence: TGTGCCAGCAGCCAAGGCACCCTAGATACGCAGTATTTT.

The V call is TRBV19, the J call TRBJ1-1; D call uncertain. Germline lookup yields CDR1 LNHDA and CDR2 SQIVND (reference sequence). The germline V and J ends were trimmed by 6 bases and 0 bases, with 26 bases remaining between them. The CDR3 runs to 19 residues. CDR3 sequence: CASRGRAKPNLGMNTEAFF. CDR3 in DNA: TGTGCCAGTAGAGGACGGGCCAAACCCAACCTTGGCATGAACACTGAAGCTTTCTTT.

This clonotype occurred a few times. V usage is TRBV20-1 and J usage is TRBJ1-6, with D hard to call. The CDR3 length is 14 residues. Germline V lookup: CDR1 DFQATT, CDR2 SNEGSKA (reference sequence). V was cut by 4 bases and J by 0 bases, with 7 bases left in between. The CDR3 sequence is CSAKPSSYNSPLHF. The CDR3 DNA follows: TGCAGTGCTAAGCCTAGCTCCTATAATTCACCCCTCCACTTT.

The rearrangement uses TRBV15 and TRBJ1-5; 8 nucleotides match TRBD1. V trimming: 1 base; J trimming: 14 bases; junction bases outside the gene matches: 10. This CDR3 comprises 14 residues. The germline CDR1 and CDR2 sequences are LNHNV and YYDKDF (reference sequence). The CDR3 sequence is CATSRAGTGAYEHF. Here the CDR3 DNA reads TGTGCCACCAGCAGAGCCGGGACAGGTGCCTACGAGCATTTT.

Comment on this clonotype: Compared with germline, one end of the junction differs, possibly owing to a read error. The chain employs TRBV7-3 and TRBJ1-6; 7 bases match TRBD1. CDR1 SGHTA and CDR2 FQGTGA come from the germline V gene. This CDR3 has 16 residues. In DNA, the CDR3 is TGCGCCAGCAGCCAAGAAGGGTCCAGGGGACAGTCACCCCTCCACTTT. Translating it yields CASSQEGSRGQSPLHF. Based on the CDR3 plus reference TRBV7-3 and TRBJ1-6, the full variable domain is GAGVSQTPSNKVTEKGKYVELRCDPISGHTALYWYRQSLGQGPEFLIYFQGTGAADDSGLPNDRFFAVRPEGSVSTLKIQRTERGDSAVYLCASSQEGSRGQSPLHFGNGTRLTVT.

V and J are TRBV7-9 and TRBJ2-5, with a weak D call TRBD1 (6 bases). Germline CDR1 reads SEHNR; CDR2 reads FQNEAQ (reference sequence). This CDR3 is 14 amino acids long. V lost 5 bases, J lost 2 bases, and 12 bases lay in between. CDR3 nucleotide sequence: TGTGCCAGCAGCCAGACAGGTGCGCAAGAGACCCAGTACTTC. Translation gives CASSQTGAQETQYF.

The chain recombines TRBV2 with TRBJ2-5; TRBD1 matches at 10 bases. The CDR3 length is 15 residues. V was clipped by 6 bases and J by 9 bases; unmatched bases: 13. Germline values: CDR1 SNHLY, CDR2 FYNNEI. CDR3 in DNA: TGTGCCAGCAGCGCCTCGACAGGGGGCGGTCAGCCCCAGTACTTC. It codes for CASSASTGGGQPQYF.